This T cell receptor (beta chain) was sequenced in a study of molecular identifiers for immune sequencing clone quantification. Naive CD8 libraries were made from approximately 20,000 to 1,000,000 sorted cells, and they used 10%, 30% or 50% RNA. As CD8+CD4-CCR7+CD45RA+ cells, naive CD8 T cells were sorted. Regarding the study as a whole: Among effectors, clones above 20 RNA copies held over 97% of molecules; among naive cells, under 1%.

Preparation of the bulk TCR libraries relied on previously described methods and listed TCR primers. TCRdb independently ran MiXCR on the PCR reads; one entry per CDR3 protein. In the table there are a few hundred thousand distinct CDR3 sequences, about a fifth of which are singletons. This clonotype was observed once. Its antigen is unknown. A much larger clone sits a single nucleotide away, making a read error possible. Sequencing used naive CD8+ T cells from blood, with Jurkat cell RNA spiked in. Subset given: FACS-sorted CD8+CD4-CCR7+CD45RA+ naive T cells. This sequence originates from a human donor in good health. Some libraries in this study had Jurkat cell RNA spiked in.

In nucleotides, the CDR3 is TGTGCCGGCAGCTTTAGTAGGGACCTTGAAGCTTTCTTT. Translated: CAGSFSRDLEAFF. V gene TRBV5-5 combines with J gene TRBJ1-1; TRBD1 might be the D (5 bases). This CDR3 is 13 amino acids long. Germline V lookup: CDR1 SGHKS, CDR2 YYEKEE (reference sequence).